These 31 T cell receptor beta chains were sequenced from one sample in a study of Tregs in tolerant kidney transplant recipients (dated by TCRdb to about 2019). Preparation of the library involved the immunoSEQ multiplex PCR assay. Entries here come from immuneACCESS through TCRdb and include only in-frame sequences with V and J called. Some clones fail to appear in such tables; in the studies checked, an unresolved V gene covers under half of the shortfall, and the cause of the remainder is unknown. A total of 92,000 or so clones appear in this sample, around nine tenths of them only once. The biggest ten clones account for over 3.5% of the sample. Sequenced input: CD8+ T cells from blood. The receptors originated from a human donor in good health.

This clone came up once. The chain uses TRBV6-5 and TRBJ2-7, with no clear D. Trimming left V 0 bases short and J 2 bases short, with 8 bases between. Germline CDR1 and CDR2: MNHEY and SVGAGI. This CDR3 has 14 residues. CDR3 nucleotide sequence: TGTGCCAGCAGTTACTCGACGGGTCCCTACGAGCAGTACTTC. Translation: CASSYSTGPYEQYF.

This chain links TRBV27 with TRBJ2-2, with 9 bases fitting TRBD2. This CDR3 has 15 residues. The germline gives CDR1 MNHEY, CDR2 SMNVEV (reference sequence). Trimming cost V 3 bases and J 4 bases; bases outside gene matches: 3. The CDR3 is CASSFRGGATGELFF. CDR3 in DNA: TGTGCCAGCAGTTTTCGCGGGGGGGCCACCGGGGAGCTGTTTTTT.

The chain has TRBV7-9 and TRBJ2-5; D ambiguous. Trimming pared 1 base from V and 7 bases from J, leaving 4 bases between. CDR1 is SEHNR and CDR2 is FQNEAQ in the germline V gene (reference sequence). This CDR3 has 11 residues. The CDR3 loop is CASSLVGTQYF. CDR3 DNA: TGTGCCAGCAGCTTAGTTGGGACCCAGTACTTC.

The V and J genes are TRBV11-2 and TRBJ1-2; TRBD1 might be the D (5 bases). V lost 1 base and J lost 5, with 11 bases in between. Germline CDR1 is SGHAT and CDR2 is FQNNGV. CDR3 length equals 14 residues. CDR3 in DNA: TGTGCCAGCAGCTTAGGGGCGACAGATTATGGCTACACCTTC. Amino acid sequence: CASSLGATDYGYTF.

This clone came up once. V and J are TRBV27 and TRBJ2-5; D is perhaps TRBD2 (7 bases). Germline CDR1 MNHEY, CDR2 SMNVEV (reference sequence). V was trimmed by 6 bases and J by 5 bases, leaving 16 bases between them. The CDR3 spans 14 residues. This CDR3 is CASRIAGAAETQYF. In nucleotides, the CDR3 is TGTGCCAGCAGGATCGCGGGGGCTGCGGAGACCCAGTACTTC.

The CDR3 region has the DNA TGTGCCAGCAGTTACGCAGCGGGTACCACCGGGGAGCTGTTTTTT. Encoded protein: CASSYAAGTTGELFF. This chain joins TRBV6-5 and TRBJ2-2, with D possibly matching TRBD2 (6 bases). The ends were cut back, 2 bases at V and 4 bases at J, with 11 bases in the middle. Germline V gene lookup returns CDR1 MNHEY and CDR2 SVGAGI. The CDR3 runs 15 residues.

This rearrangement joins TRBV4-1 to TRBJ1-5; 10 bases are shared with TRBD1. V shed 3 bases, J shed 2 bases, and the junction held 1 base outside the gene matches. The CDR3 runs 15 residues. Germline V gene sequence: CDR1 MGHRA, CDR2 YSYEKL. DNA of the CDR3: TGCGCCAGCAGCCAGGGACAGGGGCGCAATCAGCCCCAGCATTTT. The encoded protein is CASSQGQGRNQPQHF.

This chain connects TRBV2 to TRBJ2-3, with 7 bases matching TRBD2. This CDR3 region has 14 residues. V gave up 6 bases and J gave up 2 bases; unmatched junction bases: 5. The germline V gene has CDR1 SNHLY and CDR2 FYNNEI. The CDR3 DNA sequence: TGTGCCAGCAGCGCGGGGGAATACACAGATACGCAGTATTTT. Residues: CASSAGEYTDTQYF.

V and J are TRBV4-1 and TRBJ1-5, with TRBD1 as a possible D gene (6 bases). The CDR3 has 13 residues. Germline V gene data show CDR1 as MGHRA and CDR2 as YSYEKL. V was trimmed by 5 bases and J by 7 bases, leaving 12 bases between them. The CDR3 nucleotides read TGCGCCAGCAGCGTCAGGGGTATGCAGCCCCAGCATTTT. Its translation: CASSVRGMQPQHF.

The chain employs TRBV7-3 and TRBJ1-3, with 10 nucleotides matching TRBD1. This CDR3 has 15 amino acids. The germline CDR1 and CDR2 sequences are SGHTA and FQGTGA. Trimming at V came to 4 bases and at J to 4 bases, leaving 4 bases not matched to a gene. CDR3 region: CASSWDRGGGNTIYF. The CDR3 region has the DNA TGTGCCAGCAGCTGGGACAGGGGTGGAGGAAACACCATATATTTT.

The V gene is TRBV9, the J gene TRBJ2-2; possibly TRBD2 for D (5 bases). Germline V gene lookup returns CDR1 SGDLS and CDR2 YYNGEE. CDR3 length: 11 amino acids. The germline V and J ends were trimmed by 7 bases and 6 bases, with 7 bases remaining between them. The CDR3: CASRGPGELFF. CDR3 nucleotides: TGTGCCAGCCGGGGTCCCGGGGAGCTGTTTTTT. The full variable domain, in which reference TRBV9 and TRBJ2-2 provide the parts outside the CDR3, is DSGVTQTPKHLITATGQRVTLRCSPRSGDLSVYWYQQSLDQGLQFLIQYYNGEERAKGNILERFSAQQFPDLHSELNLSSLELGDSALYFCASRGPGELFFGEGSRLTVL.

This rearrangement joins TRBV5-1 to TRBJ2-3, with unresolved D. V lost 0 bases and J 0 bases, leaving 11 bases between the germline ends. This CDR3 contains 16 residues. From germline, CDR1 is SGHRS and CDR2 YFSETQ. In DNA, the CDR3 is TGCGCCAGCAGCTTGGGCGTTGCGTCCAGCACAGATACGCAGTATTTT. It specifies CASSLGVASSTDTQYF. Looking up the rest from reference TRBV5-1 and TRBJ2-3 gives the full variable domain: KAGVTQTPRYLIKTRGQQVTLSCSPISGHRSVSWYQQTPGQGLQFLFEYFSETQRNKGNFPGRFSGRQFSNSRSEMNVSTLELGDSALYLCASSLGVASSTDTQYFGPGTRLTVL.

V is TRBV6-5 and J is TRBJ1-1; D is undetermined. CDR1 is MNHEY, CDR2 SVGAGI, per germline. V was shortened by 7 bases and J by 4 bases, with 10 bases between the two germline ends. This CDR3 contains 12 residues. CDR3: CASNTAGTEAFF. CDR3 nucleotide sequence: TGTGCCAGCAATACCGCTGGCACTGAAGCTTTCTTT.

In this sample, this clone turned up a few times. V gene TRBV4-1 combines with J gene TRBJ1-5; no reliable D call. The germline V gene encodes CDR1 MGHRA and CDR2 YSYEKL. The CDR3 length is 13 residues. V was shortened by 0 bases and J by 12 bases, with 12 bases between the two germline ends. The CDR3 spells CASSQDLTADQHF. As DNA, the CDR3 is TGCGCCAGCAGCCAAGATTTAACAGCCGACCAGCATTTT.

CDR3 sequence (DNA): TGTGCCAGCAGTGTCCGGGACTATTCCTACGAGCAGTACTTC. It encodes CASSVRDYSYEQYF. J is TRBJ2-7 and V is TRBV6-5; 7 bases map to TRBD2. Germline trimming cut 5 bases from V and 1 base from J; bases unmatched to any gene: 5. The CDR3 loop spans 14 amino acids. Germline loops: CDR1 MNHEY, CDR2 SVGAGI.

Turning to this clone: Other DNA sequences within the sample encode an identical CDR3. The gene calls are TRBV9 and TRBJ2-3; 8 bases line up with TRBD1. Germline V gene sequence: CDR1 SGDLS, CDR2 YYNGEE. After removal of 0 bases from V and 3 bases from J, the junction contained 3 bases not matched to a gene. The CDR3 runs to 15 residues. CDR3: CASSVAGGLTDTQYF. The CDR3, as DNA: TGTGCCAGCAGCGTAGCAGGGGGCTTGACAGATACGCAGTATTTT.

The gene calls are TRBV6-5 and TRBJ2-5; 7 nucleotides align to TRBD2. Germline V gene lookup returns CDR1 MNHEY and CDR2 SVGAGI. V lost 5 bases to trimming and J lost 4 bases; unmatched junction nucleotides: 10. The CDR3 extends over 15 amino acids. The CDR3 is CASSGRQRGRETQYF. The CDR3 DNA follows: TGTGCCAGCAGTGGAAGGCAGCGGGGTAGAGAGACCCAGTACTTC.

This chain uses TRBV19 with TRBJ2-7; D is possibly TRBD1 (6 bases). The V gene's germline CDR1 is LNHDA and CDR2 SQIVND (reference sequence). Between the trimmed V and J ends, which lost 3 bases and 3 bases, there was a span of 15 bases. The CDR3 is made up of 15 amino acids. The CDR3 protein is CASSILPGTRYEQYF. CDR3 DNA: TGTGCCAGTAGTATCCTTCCCGGGACACGCTACGAGCAGTACTTC.

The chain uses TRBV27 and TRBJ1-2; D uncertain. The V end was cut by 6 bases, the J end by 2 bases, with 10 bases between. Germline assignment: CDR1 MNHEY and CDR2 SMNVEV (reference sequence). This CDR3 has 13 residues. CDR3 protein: CASSYSPNYGYTF. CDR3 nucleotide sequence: TGTGCCAGCAGCTACAGCCCAAACTATGGCTACACCTTC.

The CDR3 sequence: CAWGQARNEQFF. For the CDR3, the DNA is TGTGCCTGGGGACAGGCGAGGAATGAGCAGTTCTTC. The rearrangement joins TRBV30 to TRBJ2-1; the match to TRBD1 covers 7 bases. V gave up 5 bases and J gave up 7 bases; unmatched junction bases: 5. CDR1 and CDR2 from the germline V gene are GTSNPN and SVGIG (reference sequence). The CDR3 loop spans 12 amino acids. Complete variable domain (other parts from reference TRBV30 and TRBJ2-1): SQTIHQWPATLVQPVGSPLSLECTVEGTSNPNLYWYRQAAGRGLQLLFYSVGIGQISSEVPQNLSASRPQDRQFILSSKKLLLSDSGFYLCAWGQARNEQFFGPGTRLTVL.

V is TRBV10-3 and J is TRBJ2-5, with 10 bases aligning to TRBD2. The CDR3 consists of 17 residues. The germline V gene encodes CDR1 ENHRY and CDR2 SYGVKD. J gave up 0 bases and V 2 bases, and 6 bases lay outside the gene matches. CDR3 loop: CAISEVASGGHQETQYF. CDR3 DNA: TGTGCCATCAGTGAGGTGGCTAGCGGGGGTCACCAAGAGACCCAGTACTTC.

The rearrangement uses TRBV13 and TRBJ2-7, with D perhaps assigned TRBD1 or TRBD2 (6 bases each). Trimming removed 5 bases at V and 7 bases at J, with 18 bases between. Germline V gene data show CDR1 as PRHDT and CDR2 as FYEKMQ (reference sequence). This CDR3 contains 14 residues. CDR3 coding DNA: TGTGCCAGCAGCCCCCTGATGGGGGGCGAGGAGCAGTACTTC. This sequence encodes CASSPLMGGEEQYF.

CDR3 nucleotides: TGTGCCACCAGTCTGAGTTTTAATGAAAAACTGTTTTTT. Protein sequence: CATSLSFNEKLFF. V and J are TRBV15 and TRBJ1-4; D gene ambiguous. This CDR3 has 13 amino acids. V gave up 6 bases and J gave up 4 bases, with 9 bases separating them. Per the germline V gene, CDR1 is LNHNV and CDR2 is YYDKDF (reference sequence).

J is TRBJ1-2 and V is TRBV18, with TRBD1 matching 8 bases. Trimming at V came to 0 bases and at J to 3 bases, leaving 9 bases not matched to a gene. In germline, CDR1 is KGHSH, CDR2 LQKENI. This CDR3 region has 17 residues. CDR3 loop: CASSPPLWGQEDYGYTF. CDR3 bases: TGTGCCAGCTCACCACCTTTGTGGGGACAGGAGGACTATGGCTACACCTTC.

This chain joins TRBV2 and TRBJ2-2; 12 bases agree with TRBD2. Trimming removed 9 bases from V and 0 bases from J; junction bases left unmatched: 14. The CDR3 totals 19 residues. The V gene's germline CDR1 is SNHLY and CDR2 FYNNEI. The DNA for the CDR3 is TGTGCCAGAAATACCCTAGCGGGAGGGGGTCTTGCGAACACCGGGGAGCTGTTTTTT. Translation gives CARNTLAGGGLANTGELFF. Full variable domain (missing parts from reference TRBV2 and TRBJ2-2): EPEVTQTPSHQVTQMGQEVILRCVPISNHLYFYWYRQILGQKVEFLVSFYNNEISEKSEIFDDQFSVERPDGSNFTLKIRSTKLEDSAMYFCARNTLAGGGLANTGELFFGEGSRLTVL.

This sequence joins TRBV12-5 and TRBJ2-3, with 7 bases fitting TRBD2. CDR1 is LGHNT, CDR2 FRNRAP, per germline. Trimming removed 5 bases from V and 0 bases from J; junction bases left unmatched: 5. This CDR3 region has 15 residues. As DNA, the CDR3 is TGTGCTAGTGGTCCGCCAGCGGGGAGCACAGATACGCAGTATTTT. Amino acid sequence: CASGPPAGSTDTQYF. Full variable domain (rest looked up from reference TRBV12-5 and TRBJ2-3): DARVTQTPRHKVTEMGQEVTMRCQPILGHNTVFWYRQTMMQGLELLAYFRNRAPLDDSGMPKDRFSAEMPDATLATLKIQPSEPRDSAVYFCASGPPAGSTDTQYFGPGTRLTVL.

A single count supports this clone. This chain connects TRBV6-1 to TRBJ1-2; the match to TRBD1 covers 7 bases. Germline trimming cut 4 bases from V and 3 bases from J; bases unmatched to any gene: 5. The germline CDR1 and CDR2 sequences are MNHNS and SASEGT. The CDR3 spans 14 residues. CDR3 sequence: CASSGTGAHYGYTF. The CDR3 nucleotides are TGTGCCAGCAGTGGCACAGGGGCCCACTATGGCTACACCTTC.

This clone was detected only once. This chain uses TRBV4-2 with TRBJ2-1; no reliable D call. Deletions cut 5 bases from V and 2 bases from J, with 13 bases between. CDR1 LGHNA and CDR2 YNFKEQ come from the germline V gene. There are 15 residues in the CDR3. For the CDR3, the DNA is TGTGCCAGCAGCTTGGATCACAGTCCCTACAATGAGCAGTTCTTC. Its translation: CASSLDHSPYNEQFF.

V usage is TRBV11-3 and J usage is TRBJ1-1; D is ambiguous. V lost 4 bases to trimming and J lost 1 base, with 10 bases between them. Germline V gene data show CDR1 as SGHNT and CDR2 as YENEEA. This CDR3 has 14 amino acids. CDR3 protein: CASSSKTENTEAFF. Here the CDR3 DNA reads TGTGCCAGCAGCTCCAAGACGGAGAACACTGAAGCTTTCTTT.

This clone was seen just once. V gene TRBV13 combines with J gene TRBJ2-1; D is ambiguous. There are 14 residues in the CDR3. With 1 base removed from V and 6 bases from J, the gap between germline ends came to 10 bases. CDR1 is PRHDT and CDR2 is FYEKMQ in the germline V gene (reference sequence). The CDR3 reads CASSLAEKGNEQFF. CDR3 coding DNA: TGTGCCAGCAGCTTAGCGGAGAAGGGCAATGAGCAGTTCTTC.

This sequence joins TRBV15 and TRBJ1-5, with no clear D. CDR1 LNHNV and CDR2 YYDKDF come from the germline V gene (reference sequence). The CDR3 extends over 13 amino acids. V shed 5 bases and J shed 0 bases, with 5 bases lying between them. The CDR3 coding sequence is TGTGCCACCAGCGGTCGTAGCAATCAGCCCCAGCATTTT. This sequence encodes CATSGRSNQPQHF.